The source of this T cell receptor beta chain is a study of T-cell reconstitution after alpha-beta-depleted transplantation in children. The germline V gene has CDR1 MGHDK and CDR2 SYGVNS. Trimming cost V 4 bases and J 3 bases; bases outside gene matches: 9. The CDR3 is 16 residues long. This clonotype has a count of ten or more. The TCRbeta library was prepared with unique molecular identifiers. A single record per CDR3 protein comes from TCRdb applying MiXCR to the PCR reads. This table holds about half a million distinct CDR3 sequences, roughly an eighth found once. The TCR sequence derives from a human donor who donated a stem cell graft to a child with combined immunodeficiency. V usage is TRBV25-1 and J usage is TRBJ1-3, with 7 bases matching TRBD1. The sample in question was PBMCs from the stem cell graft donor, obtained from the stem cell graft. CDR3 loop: CASSVTGSSNGNTIYF. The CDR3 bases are TGTGCCAGCAGTGTGACAGGGTCGTCGAATGGAAACACCATATATTTT.